Listed here are 5 T cell receptor beta chains from one sample, sequenced in a study of blood T cell repertoires in COVID-19. Here immunoSEQ multiplex PCR was the method, and the copy in TCRdb shows in-frame clones only, minus some. The table has 250,000 to 300,000 clones, around nine tenths seen once. The specimen sequenced was peripheral blood. These receptors all stem from a woman in her 70s with COVID-19, enrolled during active disease.

V and J are TRBV7-9 and TRBJ1-2; 9 positions match TRBD1. The CDR3 contains 15 residues. V trimming: 5 bases; J trimming: 4 bases; junction bases outside the gene matches: 8. Looked up from germline, CDR1 is SEHNR and CDR2 is FQNEAQ (reference sequence). The CDR3 loop reads CASSPWDREGYGYTF. For the CDR3, the DNA is TGTGCCAGCAGCCCCTGGGACAGGGAGGGCTATGGCTACACCTTC. Drawing the rest from reference TRBV7-9 and TRBJ1-2, the complete variable domain is DTGVSQNPRHKITKRGQNVTFRCDPISEHNRLYWYRQTLGQGPEFLTYFQNEAQLEKSRLLSDRFSAERPKGSFSTLEIQRTEQGDSAMYLCASSPWDREGYGYTFGSGTRLTVV.

V gene TRBV4-3 combines with J gene TRBJ1-1; possible D gene TRBD1, 5 bases. The CDR3 length is 15 residues. The germline CDR1 and CDR2 sequences are LGHNA and YSLEER. V was cut by 0 bases and J by 0 bases, with 8 bases left in between. DNA for the CDR3: TGCGCCAGCAGCCAAGATCGACAGTTGAACACTGAAGCTTTCTTT. This sequence encodes CASSQDRQLNTEAFF.

This clone was observed a single time. The chain has TRBV5-1 and TRBJ1-6; D remains ambiguous. With 4 bases removed from V and 3 bases from J, the gap between germline ends came to 11 bases. Per the germline V gene, CDR1 is SGHRS and CDR2 is YFSETQ. The CDR3 runs 15 residues. The CDR3 DNA is TGCGCCAGCAGCGTAGAGATTCTCTATAATTCACCCCTCCACTTT. This sequence encodes CASSVEILYNSPLHF.

This rearrangement joins TRBV12-5 to TRBJ2-6; the D is unclear. V was clipped by 7 bases and J by 1 base, with 5 bases between them. This CDR3 is built from 13 residues. In germline, CDR1 is LGHNT, CDR2 FRNRAP. CDR3 nucleotide sequence: TGTGCTAGTGTCTTGTCTGGGGCCAACGTCCTGACTTTC. Protein product: CASVLSGANVLTF.

This sequence joins TRBV27 and TRBJ2-7; the D is unclear. This CDR3 has 10 residues. The germline V and J ends were trimmed by 4 bases and 4 bases, with 2 bases remaining between them. Germline loops: CDR1 MNHEY, CDR2 SMNVEV (reference sequence). CDR3 sequence: CASSSYEQYF. For the CDR3, the DNA is TGTGCCAGCAGTTCTTACGAGCAGTACTTC.